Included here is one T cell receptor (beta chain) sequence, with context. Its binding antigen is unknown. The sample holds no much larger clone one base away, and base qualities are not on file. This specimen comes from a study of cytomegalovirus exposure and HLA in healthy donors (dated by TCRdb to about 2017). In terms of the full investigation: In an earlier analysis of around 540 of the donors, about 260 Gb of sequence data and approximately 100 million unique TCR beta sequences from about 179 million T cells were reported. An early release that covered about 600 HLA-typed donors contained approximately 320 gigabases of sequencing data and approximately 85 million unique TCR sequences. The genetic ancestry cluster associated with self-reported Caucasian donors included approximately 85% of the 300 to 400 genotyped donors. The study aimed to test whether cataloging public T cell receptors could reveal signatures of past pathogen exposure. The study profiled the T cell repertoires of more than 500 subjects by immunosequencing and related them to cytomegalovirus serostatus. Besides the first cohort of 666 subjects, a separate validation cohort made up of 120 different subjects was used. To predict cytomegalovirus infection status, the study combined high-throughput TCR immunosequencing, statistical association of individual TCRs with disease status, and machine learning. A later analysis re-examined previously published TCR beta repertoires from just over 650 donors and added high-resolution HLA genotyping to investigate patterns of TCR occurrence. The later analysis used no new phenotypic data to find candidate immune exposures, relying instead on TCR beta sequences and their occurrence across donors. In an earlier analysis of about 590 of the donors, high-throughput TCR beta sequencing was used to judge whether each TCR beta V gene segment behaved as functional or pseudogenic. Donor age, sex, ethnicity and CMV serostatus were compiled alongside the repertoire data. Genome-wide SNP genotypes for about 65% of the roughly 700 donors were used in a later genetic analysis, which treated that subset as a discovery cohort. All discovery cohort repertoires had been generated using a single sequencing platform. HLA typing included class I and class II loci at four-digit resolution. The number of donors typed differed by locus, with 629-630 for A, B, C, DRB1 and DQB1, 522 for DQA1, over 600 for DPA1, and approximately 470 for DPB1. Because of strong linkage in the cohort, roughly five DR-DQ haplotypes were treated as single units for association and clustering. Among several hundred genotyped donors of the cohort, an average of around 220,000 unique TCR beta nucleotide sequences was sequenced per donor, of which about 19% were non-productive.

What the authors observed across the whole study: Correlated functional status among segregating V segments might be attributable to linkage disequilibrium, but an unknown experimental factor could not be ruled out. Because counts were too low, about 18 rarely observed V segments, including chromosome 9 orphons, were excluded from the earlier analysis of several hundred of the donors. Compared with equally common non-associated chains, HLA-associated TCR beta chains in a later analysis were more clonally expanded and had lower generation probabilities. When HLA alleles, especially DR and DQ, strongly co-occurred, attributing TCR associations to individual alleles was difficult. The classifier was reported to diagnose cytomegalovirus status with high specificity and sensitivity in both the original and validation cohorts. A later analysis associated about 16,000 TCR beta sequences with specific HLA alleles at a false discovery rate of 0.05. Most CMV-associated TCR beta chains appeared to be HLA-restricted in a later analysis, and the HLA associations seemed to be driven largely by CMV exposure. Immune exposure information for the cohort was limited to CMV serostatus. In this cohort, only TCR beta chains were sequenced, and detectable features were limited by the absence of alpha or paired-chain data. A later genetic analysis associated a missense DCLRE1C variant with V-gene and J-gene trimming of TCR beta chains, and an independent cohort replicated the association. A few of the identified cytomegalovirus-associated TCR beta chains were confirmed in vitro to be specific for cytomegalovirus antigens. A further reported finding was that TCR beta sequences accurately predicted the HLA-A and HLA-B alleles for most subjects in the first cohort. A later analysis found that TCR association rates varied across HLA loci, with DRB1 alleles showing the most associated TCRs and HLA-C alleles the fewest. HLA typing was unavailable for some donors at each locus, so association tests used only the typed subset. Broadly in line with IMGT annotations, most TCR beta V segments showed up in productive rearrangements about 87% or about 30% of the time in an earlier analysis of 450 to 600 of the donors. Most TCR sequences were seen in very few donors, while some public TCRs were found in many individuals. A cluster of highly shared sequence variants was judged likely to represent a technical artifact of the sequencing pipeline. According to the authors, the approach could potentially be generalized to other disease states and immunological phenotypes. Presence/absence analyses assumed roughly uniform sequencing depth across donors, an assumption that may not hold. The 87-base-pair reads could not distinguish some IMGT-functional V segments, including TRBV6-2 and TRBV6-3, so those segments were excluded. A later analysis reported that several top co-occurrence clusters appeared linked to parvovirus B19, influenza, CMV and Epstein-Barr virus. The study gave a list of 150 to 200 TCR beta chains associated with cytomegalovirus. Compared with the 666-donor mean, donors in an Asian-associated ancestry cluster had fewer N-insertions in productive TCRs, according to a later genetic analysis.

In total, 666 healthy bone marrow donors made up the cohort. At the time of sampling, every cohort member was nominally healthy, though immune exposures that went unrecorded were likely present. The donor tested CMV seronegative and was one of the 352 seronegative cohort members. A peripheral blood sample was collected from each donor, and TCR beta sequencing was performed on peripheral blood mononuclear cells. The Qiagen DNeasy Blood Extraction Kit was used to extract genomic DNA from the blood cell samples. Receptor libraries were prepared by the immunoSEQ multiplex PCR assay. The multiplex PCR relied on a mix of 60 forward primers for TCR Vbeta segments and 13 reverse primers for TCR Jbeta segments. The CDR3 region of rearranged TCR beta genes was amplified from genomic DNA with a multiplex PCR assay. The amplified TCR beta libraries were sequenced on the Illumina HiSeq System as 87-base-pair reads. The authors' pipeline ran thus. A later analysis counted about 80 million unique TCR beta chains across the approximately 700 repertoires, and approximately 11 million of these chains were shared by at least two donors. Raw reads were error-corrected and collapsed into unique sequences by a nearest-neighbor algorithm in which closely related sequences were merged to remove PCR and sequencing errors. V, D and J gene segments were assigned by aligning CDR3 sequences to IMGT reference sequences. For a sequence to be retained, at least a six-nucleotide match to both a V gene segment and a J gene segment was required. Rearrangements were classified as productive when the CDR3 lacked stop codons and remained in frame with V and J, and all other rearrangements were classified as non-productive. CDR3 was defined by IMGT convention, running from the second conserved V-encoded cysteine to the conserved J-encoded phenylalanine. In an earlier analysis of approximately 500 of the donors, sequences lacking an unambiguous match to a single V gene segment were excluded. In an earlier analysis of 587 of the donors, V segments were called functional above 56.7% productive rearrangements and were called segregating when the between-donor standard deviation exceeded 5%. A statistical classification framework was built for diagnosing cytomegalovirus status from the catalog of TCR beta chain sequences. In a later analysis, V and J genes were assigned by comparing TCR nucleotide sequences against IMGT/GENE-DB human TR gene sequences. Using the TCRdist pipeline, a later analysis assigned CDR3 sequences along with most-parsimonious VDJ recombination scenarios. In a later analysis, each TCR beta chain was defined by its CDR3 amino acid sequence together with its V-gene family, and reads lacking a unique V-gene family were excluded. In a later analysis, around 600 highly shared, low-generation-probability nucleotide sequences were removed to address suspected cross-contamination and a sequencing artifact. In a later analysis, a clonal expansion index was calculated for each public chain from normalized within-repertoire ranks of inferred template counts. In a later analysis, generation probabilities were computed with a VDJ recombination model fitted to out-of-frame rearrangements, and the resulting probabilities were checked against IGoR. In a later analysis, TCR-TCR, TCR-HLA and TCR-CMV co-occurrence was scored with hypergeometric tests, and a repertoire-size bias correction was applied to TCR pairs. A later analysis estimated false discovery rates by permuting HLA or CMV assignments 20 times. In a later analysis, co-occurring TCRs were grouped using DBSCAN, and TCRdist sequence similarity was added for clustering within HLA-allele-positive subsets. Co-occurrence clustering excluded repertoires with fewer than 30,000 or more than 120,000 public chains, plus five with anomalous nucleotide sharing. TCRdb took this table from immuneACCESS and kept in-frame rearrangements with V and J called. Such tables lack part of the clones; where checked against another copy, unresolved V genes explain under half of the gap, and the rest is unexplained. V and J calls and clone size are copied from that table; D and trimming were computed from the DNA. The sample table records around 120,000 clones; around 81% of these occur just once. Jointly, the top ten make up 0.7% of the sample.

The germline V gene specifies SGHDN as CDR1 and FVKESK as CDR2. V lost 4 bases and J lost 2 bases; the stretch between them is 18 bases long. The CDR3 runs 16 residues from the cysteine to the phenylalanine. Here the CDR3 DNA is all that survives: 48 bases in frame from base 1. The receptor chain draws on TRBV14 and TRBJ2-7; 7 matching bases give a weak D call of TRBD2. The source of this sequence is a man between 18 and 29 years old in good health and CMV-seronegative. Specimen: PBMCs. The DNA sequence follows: TGTGCCAGCAGCCCGTGGGAGGGGGTTTTTACCTACGAGCAGTACTTC. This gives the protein CASSPWEGVFTYEQYF.